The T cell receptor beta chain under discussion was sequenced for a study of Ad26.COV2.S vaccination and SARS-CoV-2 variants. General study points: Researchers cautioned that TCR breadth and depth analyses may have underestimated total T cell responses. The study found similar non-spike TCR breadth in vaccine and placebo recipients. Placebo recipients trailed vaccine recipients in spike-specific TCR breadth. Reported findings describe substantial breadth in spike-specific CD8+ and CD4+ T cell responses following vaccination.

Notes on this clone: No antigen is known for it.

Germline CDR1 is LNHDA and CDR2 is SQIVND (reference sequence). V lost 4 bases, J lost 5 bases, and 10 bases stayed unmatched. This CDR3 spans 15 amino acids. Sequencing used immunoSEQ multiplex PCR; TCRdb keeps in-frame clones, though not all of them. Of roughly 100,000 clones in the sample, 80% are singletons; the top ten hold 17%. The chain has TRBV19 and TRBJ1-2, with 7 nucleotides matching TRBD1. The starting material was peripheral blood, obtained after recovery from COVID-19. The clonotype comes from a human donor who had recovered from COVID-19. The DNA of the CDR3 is TGTGCCAGTAGTACCCCACCGGGACAGAGGTATGGCTACACCTTC. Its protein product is CASSTPPGQRYGYTF.